This T cell receptor (beta chain) was retrieved from a study of cytomegalovirus exposure and HLA in healthy donors. PCR was performed using 60 Vbeta and 13 Jbeta primers. Libraries were prepared by immunoSEQ multiplex PCR; TCRdb keeps only in-frame clonotypes and omits some of them. This repertoire shows 150,000 to 200,000 clones, around 76% found once; its top ten account for roughly 1.6%. The germline gives CDR1 SGHRS, CDR2 YFSETQ. J gave up 5 bases and V 4 bases, and 10 bases lay outside the gene matches. The CDR3 covers 17 residues. Regarding this clone: Its antigen is still unknown.

It was healthy bone marrow donors who served as donors. Findings and limits, study-wide: Judged likely to be a sequencing artifact was a cluster of highly shared sequence variants.

This sequence joins TRBV5-1 and TRBJ2-2, with TRBD2 matching over 11 bases. The receptor comes from a girl between 5 and 17 years old in good health and CMV-seropositive. The sequenced material came from PBMCs. The CDR3 nucleotides read TGCGCCAGCAGCACCTATACTAGCGGGAGCGGGACCGGGGAGCTGTTTTTT. Encoded protein: CASSTYTSGSGTGELFF.